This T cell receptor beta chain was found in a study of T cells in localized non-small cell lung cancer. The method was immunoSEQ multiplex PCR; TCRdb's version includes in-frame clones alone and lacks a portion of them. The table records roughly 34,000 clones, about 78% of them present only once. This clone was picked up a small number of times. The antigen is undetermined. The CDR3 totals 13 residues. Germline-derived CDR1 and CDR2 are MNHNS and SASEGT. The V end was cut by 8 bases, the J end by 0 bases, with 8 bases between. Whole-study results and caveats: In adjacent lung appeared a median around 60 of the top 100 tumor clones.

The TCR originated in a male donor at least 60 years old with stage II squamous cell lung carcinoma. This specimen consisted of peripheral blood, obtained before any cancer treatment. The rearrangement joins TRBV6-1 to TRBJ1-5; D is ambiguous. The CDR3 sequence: CASERVSNQPQHF. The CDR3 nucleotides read TGTGCCAGCGAGAGAGTTAGCAATCAGCCCCAGCATTTT.